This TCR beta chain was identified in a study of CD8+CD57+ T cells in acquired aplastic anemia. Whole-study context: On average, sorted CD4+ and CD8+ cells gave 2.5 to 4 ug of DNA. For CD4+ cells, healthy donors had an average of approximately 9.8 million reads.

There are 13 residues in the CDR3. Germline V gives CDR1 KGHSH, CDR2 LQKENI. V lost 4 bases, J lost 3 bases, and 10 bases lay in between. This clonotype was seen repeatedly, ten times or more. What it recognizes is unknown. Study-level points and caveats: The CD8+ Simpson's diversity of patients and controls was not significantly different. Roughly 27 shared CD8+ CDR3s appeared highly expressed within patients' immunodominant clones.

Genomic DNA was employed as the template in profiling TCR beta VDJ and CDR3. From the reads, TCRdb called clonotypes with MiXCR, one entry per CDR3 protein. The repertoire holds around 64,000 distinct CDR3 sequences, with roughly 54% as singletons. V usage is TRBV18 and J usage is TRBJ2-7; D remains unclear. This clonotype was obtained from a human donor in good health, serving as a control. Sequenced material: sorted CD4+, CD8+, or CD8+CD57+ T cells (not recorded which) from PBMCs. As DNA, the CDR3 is TGTGCCAGCTCACACCCAGTCGGCTACGAGCAGTACTTC. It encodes CASSHPVGYEQYF.